This T cell receptor (beta chain) was recorded in a study of T cell responses to AZD1222 COVID-19 vaccine (dated by TCRdb to the early 2020s). For context, the study as a whole: TCR sequencing covered some 240 trial participants: 200 to 220 given two doses of AZD1222 and 26 given two doses of MenACWY control vaccine. Trial participants were enrolled by age into 18-55, 56-69 and 70-plus year subgroups, with about 150, 28 and 57 TCR-sequenced participants respectively.

The intended sense of this specimen's time point label: about 28 days (+/-7) after the second vaccine dose. AZD1222 recipients given second doses at about 4 weeks or at about 12 weeks were pooled, since spike-specific TCR depth and breadth were not found to differ between the two schedules. Vaccinee samples were obtained from the UK trials COV001 and COV002, which included a single-blind randomized controlled phase 2/3 trial of AZD1222 (ChAdOx1 nCoV-19) in healthy adults. For TCRbeta chain sequencing, PBMC samples from trial participants were taken at day 0 and at day 28 after the second dose. The CDR3 regions of human TCRbeta chains were analyzed by immunosequencing. The published analysis was carried out like this. TCRs in the repertoires were compared against a reference library of SARS-CoV-2-specific TCRs that had been generated with the MIRA antigen-specificity platform. Breadth was defined as the fraction of unique TCRs that were SARS-CoV-2-associated, and depth was defined as the fraction of total T cells that were SARS-CoV-2-associated. Using the MIRA data, each spike-specific TCR was assigned both to the spike region to which the TCR was reactive and to a CD4 or CD8 class. Log10-transformed breadth and depth values were compared by one-way ANOVA with Sidak's multiple comparisons tests. Drawn from immuneACCESS, this table holds only the in-frame rearrangements with V and J called that TCRdb kept. Clones are partly lost; checked studies trace under half to an unresolved V gene and leave the rest unexplained. That table is the source of V, J and clone size, and D and trimming were worked out from the DNA. The sample data list about 100,000 clones, and approximately 89% of these were observed just once. 10% of the sample rests with the top ten.

The germline V gene encodes CDR1 LGHDT and CDR2 YNNKEL (reference sequence). Including the terminal cysteine and phenylalanine, the CDR3 comprises 16 residues. Only CDR3 DNA remains: 48 bases, in frame from the first base. The V end gives up 4 bases and the J end 9 bases, leaving 10 bases in the junction not matched to a gene. General findings and caveats noted by the study authors: Epitopes outside the regions mutated in the B.1.351 and B.1.1.7 variants were reportedly recognized by nearly half of the unique spike-specific TCRs. Conclusions about previously exposed vaccinees are limited, since just 6 or 7 AZD1222 recipients were seropositive for SARS-CoV-2 at baseline. CD4 TCRs associated with the vaccine covered the entire spike protein, and the dominant responses were in regions 160-218 and 743-854. Participants were mostly white British and included more females than males, and it was suggested by the authors that clonal diversity may have been underestimated. After two AZD1222 doses, both the breadth and the depth of spike-specific TCRs were significantly higher than at day 0 and than in MenACWY recipients. Because no samples from the day 14 peak response were available, repertoires could be characterized only after the peak T cell response. In the small 56-69-year group, the increase in depth fell short of significance, most likely because of low power.

This clone appeared once. No cognate antigen has been identified for it. Base qualities are not provided; no much larger clone lies one nucleotide away. This sequence originates from an adult who received the AZD1222 COVID-19 vaccine. This specimen consisted of peripheral blood, obtained 28 days after the second AZD1222 dose. The chain couples TRBV3-1 (or the pseudogene TRBV3-2) to TRBJ2-1, with TRBD2 matching 12 junction bases. The CDR3 in this case is CASSPLASGGALEQFF. The nucleotide sequence reads as follows: TGTGCCAGCAGCCCACTCGCTAGCGGGGGGGCCCTTGAGCAGTTCTTC.